The 16 T cell receptor beta chains in this list originate from one sample, sequenced in a study of T-cell memory formation after mild COVID-19. TCRdb re-called the 5' RACE reads with MiXCR, one entry per CDR3 protein. The sample lists hundreds of thousands of distinct CDR3 sequences, 24% occurring once. The sample was PBMCs or a T cell subset sorted from them (not recorded which). Receptor source: an adult woman who had mild COVID-19 (a few samples of this study predate the infection). Cell type and time point are not known.

This clonotype was counted once. In DNA, the CDR3 is TGTGCCAGCAGCCAAGATTTGGGGTTTGGTTCACCCCTCCACTTT. This encodes CASSQDLGFGSPLHF. The chain recombines TRBV3-1 with TRBJ1-6; D is undetermined. Trimming stripped 0 bases from V and 9 bases from J, with 12 bases between. The CDR3 contains 15 residues. CDR1 and CDR2 (germline): LGHDT, YNNKEL (reference sequence).

The DNA for the CDR3 is TGTGCCAGCAGTGGAGGGGTGAAGAACCGTGAGCTGTTTTTT. Translating it yields CASSGGVKNRELFF. The rearrangement joins TRBV2 to TRBJ2-2, with D perhaps matching TRBD1 or TRBD2 (5 bases each). The CDR3 runs to 14 residues. Germline V CDR1 and CDR2: SNHLY, FYNNEI. Trimming stripped 4 bases from V and 11 bases from J, with 17 bases between. Variable domain in full (rest from reference TRBV2 and TRBJ2-2): EPEVTQTPSHQVTQMGQEVILRCVPISNHLYFYWYRQILGQKVEFLVSFYNNEISEKSEIFDDQFSVERPDGSNFTLKIRSTKLEDSAMYFCASSGGVKNRELFFGEGSRLTVL.

This clonotype occurred a few times. The J gene is TRBJ2-3, the V gene TRBV5-1; tentatively, D is TRBD2 (6 bases). Per germline, CDR1 SGHRS and CDR2 YFSETQ. V was shortened by 0 bases and J by 5 bases, with 13 bases between the two germline ends. The CDR3 has 15 residues. The DNA for the CDR3 is TGCGCCAGCAGCTTGGACGCGGGAAGTAGAGATACGCAGTATTTT. It translates to CASSLDAGSRDTQYF.

The rearrangement links TRBV7-9 to TRBJ1-4; D is ambiguous. Germline CDR1 is SEHNR and CDR2 is FQNEAQ (reference sequence). The CDR3 length is 12 residues. Between the trimmed V and J ends, which lost 6 bases and 4 bases, there was a span of 6 bases. In DNA form, the CDR3 reads TGTGCCAGCAGTCCCCTTAATGAAAAACTGTTTTTT. It yields the protein CASSPLNEKLFF.

This chain joins TRBV11-3 and TRBJ2-1; a weak D match, TRBD2 (7 bases). Germline loops: CDR1 SGHNT, CDR2 YENEEA. The CDR3 spans 15 residues. Trimming cost V 5 bases and J 7 bases, with 18 bases left between them. The CDR3 region has the DNA TGTGCCAGCAGCCCCAGGGGCGGGAGTAGGAATGAGCAGTTCTTC. Amino acid sequence: CASSPRGGSRNEQFF. Filled out from reference TRBV11-3 and TRBJ2-1, the complete variable domain reads EAGVVQSPRYKIIEKKQPVAFWCNPISGHNTLYWYLQNLGQGPELLIRYENEEAVDDSQLPKDRFSAERLKGVDSTLKIQPAELGDSAVYLCASSPRGGSRNEQFFGPGTRLTVL.

The chain couples TRBV12-3 or TRBV12-4 to TRBJ1-2; 10 positions agree with TRBD1. V dropped 4 bases and J dropped 4; count of bases not matched to a gene: 9. The CDR3 runs to 16 residues. The CDR3 spells CASSSRQGASGYGYTF. The DNA for the CDR3 is TGTGCCAGCAGTTCCAGACAGGGGGCCTCCGGCTATGGCTACACCTTC.

This chain links TRBV20-1 with TRBJ2-7; the D is unclear. V was trimmed by 0 bases and J by 6 bases, leaving 9 bases between them. CDR1 and CDR2 (germline): DFQATT, SNEGSKA (reference sequence). This CDR3 comprises 12 residues. For the CDR3, the DNA is TGCAGTGCTAGAGATAAAAGGTCCGAGCAGTACTTC. Amino acids: CSARDKRSEQYF.

In its sample, this clonotype was seen a few times. The chain recombines TRBV5-1 with TRBJ2-1, with a tentative D call TRBD1 (5 bases). The CDR3 spans 17 residues. Germline V gives CDR1 SGHRS, CDR2 YFSETQ. V lost 0 bases to trimming and J lost 5 bases, with 18 bases between them. CDR3 DNA sequence: TGCGCCAGCAGCTTGGCCGACTCTCGACAGCAAGACAATGAGCAGTTCTTC. This sequence encodes CASSLADSRQQDNEQFF.

The V call is TRBV24-1, the J call TRBJ2-5, with TRBD2 identical over 11 bases. Trimming at V came to 9 bases and at J to 1 base, leaving 6 bases not matched to a gene. Germline V gene lookup returns CDR1 KGHDR and CDR2 SFDVKD. The CDR3 totals 15 residues. The CDR3 DNA reads TGTGCCACCGGAGTAGCGGGAGGGGCCCAAGAGACCCAGTACTTC. This translates into CATGVAGGAQETQYF.

The sample holds a few counts of this clonotype. This sequence joins TRBV29-1 and TRBJ2-4; D is possibly TRBD1 (6 bases). This CDR3 is 13 amino acids long. Germline assignment: CDR1 SQVTM and CDR2 ANQGSEA. Trimming left V 6 bases short and J 8 bases short, with 17 bases between. The CDR3 loop is CSVSRGSGDIQYF. The CDR3 DNA reads TGCAGCGTCTCCAGGGGTTCAGGGGACATTCAGTACTTC.

The chain links TRBV6-2 or TRBV6-3 to TRBJ2-1; D is uncertain. Germline assignment: CDR1 MNHEY and CDR2 SVGEGT. This CDR3 spans 13 amino acids. V was shortened by 6 bases and J by 10 bases, with 16 bases between the two germline ends. CDR3 nucleotides: TGTGCCAGCAGGGATCCCGTAAACCTCGAGCAGTTCTTC. Translated: CASRDPVNLEQFF.

The sample holds a few counts of this clonotype. J is TRBJ1-1 and V is TRBV30, with D unresolved. The V gene's germline CDR1 is GTSNPN and CDR2 SVGIG (reference sequence). There are 13 residues in the CDR3. Trimming removed 3 bases at V and 4 bases at J, with 12 bases between. The CDR3 protein is CAWSLGIGTEAFF. CDR3 DNA: TGTGCCTGGAGCTTAGGGATAGGCACTGAAGCTTTCTTT.

The table lists this clonotype with many counts. The CDR3 reads CSARSLAGLAKNIQYF. Here the CDR3 DNA reads TGCAGTGCTAGGTCGCTAGCGGGGCTAGCCAAAAACATTCAGTACTTC. The V gene is TRBV20-1, the J gene TRBJ2-4; 9 bases match TRBD2. The germline V gene encodes CDR1 DFQATT and CDR2 SNEGSKA (reference sequence). After removal of 3 bases from V and 0 bases from J, the junction contained 6 bases not matched to a gene. The CDR3 runs 16 residues.

Only a few counts were recorded for this clonotype. V and J are TRBV7-9 and TRBJ2-1; D is undetermined. Trimming shortened V by 5 bases and J by 8 bases, and 13 bases separated the two germline ends. The CDR3 length is 13 residues. Germline-derived CDR1 and CDR2 are SEHNR and FQNEAQ (reference sequence). This CDR3 reads CASSPPDYDEQFF. CDR3 coding DNA: TGTGCCAGCAGCCCCCCGGATTACGATGAGCAGTTCTTC.

This clonotype was recorded a few times. The chain links TRBV5-5 to TRBJ1-3; no clear D gene. Germline V gene sequence: CDR1 SGHKS, CDR2 YYEKEE (reference sequence). V shed 0 bases and J shed 0 bases, with 16 bases lying between them. The CDR3 is 18 residues long. CDR3 residues: CASSLGRARFVSGNTIYF. CDR3 sequence (DNA): TGTGCCAGCAGCTTGGGTAGGGCCCGGTTTGTCTCTGGAAACACCATATATTTT.

This clonotype has a handful of counts. This chain links TRBV15 with TRBJ2-1; D uncertain. Germline V gives CDR1 LNHNV, CDR2 YYDKDF (reference sequence). V was shortened by 6 bases and J by 4 bases, with 19 bases between the two germline ends. This CDR3 has 16 residues. The DNA for the CDR3 is TGTGCCACCAGGGGCATGCGGCATCCAAATTACAATGAGCAGTTCTTC. Translating gives CATRGMRHPNYNEQFF.